This T cell receptor beta chain was profiled in a study of post-analysis software for immune sequencing data. Study background: Relapsing-remitting, secondary progressive and progressive-relapsing forms of multiple sclerosis all featured among disease courses. Overall study findings and caveats: There were about five TRBV segments more frequent in patients than controls, and TRBV5-6, TRBV5-1 and TRBV20-1 were among them.

Points on this clonotype: Its antigen is not identified.

Germline V gives CDR1 DFQATT, CDR2 SNEGSKA (reference sequence). This CDR3 contains 15 residues. Unmatched junction bases numbered 7, after V lost 1 base and J lost 3 bases. Included in the TCR beta cDNA libraries were unique molecular identifiers. TCRdb recomputed calls from the PCR reads with MiXCR, one row per CDR3 protein. The sample lists hundreds of thousands of distinct CDR3 sequences, under 55% occurring once. This chain links TRBV20-1 with TRBJ2-3; 7 nucleotides align to TRBD2. The receptor was derived from a girl aged 5 to 17 with multiple sclerosis. The sample comprised blood. CDR3 sequence: CSARAGGSLTDTQYF. CDR3 nucleotides: TGCAGTGCTAGAGCGGGCGGGAGTTTAACAGATACGCAGTATTTT.